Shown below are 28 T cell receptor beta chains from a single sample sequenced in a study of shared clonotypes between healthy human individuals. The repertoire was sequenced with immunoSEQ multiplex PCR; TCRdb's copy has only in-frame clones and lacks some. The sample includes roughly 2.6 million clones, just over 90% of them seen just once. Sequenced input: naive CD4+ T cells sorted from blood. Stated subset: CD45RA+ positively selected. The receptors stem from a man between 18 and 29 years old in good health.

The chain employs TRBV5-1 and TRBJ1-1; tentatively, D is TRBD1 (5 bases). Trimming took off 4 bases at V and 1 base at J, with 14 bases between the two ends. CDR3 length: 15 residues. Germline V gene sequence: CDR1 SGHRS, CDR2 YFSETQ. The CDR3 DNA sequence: TGCGCCAGCAGCACCGCCGGGACGGAGAACACTGAAGCTTTCTTT. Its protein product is CASSTAGTENTEAFF.

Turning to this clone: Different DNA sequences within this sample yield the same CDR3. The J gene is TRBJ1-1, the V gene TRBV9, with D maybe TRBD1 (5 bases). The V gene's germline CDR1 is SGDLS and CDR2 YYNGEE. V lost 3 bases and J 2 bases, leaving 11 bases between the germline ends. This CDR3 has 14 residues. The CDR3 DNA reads TGTGCCAGCAGCGCCTTGACAGTAAACACTGAAGCTTTCTTT. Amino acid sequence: CASSALTVNTEAFF.

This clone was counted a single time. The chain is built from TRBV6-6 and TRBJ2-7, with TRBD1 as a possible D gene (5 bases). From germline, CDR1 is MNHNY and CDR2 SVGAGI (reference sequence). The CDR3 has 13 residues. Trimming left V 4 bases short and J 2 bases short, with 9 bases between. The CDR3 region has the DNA TGTGCCAGCAGTTCAGGGTCCCCCTACGAGCAGTACTTC. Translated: CASSSGSPYEQYF.

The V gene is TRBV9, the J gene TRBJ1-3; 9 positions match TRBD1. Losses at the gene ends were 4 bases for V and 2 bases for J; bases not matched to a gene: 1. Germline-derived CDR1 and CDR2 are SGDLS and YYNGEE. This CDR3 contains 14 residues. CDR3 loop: CASSRQGAGNTIYF. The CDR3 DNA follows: TGTGCCAGCAGCAGACAGGGGGCTGGAAACACCATATATTTT.

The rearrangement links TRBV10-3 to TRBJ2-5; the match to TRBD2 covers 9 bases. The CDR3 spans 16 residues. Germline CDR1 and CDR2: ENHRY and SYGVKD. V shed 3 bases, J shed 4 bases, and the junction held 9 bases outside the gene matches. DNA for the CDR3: TGTGCCATCAGTGAATCTCCGGGACTAGCAGGAGAGACCCAGTACTTC. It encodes CAISESPGLAGETQYF.

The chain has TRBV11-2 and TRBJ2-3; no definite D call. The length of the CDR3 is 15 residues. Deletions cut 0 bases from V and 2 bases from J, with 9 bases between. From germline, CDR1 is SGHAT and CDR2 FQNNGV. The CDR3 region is CASSLDGIVTDTQYF. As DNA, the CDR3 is TGTGCCAGCAGCTTAGATGGGATAGTCACAGATACGCAGTATTTT.

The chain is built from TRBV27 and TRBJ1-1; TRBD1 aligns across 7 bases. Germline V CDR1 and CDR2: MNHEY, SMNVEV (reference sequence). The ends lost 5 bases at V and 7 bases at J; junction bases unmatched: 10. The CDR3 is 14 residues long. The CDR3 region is CASSLYGQAYEAFF. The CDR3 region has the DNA TGTGCCAGCAGTCTATACGGACAGGCCTATGAAGCTTTCTTT.

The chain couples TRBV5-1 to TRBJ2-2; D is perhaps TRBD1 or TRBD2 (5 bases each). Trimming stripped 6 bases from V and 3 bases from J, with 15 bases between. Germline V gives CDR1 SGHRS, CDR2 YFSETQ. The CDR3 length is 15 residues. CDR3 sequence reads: CASTGTPGDTGELFF. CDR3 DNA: TGCGCCAGCACCGGGACCCCTGGGGACACCGGGGAGCTGTTTTTT.

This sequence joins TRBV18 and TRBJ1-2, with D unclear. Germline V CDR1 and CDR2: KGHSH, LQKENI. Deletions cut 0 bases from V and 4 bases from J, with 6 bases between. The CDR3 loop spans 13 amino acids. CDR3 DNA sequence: TGTGCCAGCTCACCACCGAGTCGCTATGGCTACACCTTC. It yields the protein CASSPPSRYGYTF.

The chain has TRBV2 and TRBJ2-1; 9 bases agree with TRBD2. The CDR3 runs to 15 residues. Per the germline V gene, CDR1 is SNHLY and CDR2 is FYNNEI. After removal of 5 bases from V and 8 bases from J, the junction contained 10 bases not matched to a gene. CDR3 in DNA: TGTGCCAGCAGTCCCCGGTGGGGCGGGAGGGATGAGCAGTTCTTC. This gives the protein CASSPRWGGRDEQFF.

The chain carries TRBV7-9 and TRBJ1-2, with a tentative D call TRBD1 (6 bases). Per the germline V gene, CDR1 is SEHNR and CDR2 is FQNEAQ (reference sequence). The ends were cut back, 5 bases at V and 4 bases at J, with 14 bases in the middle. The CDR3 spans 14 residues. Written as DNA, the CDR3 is TGTGCCAGCAGCCCCGGGGACATCTTCTATGGCTACACCTTC. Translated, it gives CASSPGDIFYGYTF.

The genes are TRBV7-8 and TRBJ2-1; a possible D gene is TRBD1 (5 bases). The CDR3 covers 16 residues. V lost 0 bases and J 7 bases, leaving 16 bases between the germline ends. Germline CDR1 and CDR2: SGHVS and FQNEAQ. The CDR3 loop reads CASSLARPAGKNEQFF. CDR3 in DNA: TGTGCCAGCAGCTTAGCGAGGCCGGCAGGGAAAAATGAGCAGTTCTTC.

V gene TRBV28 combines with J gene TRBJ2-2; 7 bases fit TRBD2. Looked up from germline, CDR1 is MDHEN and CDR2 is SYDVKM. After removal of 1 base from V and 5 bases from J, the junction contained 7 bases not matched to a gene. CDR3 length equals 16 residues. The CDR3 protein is CASSLYPGGWTGELFF. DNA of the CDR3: TGTGCCAGCAGTTTATATCCGGGGGGTTGGACCGGGGAGCTGTTTTTT.

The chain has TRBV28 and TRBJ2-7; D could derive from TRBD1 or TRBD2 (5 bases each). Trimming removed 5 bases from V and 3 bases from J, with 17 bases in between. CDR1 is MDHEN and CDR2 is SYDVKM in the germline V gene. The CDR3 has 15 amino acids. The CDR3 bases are TGTGCCAGCAGTCCCCTCGGGACCCAATACTACGAGCAGTACTTC. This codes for CASSPLGTQYYEQYF.

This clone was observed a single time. The CDR3 DNA follows: TGTGCCAGCAGTGAAGCTGAGGCCGGCCCCTACGAGCAGTACTTC. Translating it yields CASSEAEAGPYEQYF. The V gene is TRBV6-1, the J gene TRBJ2-7; D unresolved. The CDR3 consists of 15 residues. V was trimmed by 0 bases and J by 2 bases, leaving 11 bases between them. The V gene's germline CDR1 is MNHNS and CDR2 SASEGT.

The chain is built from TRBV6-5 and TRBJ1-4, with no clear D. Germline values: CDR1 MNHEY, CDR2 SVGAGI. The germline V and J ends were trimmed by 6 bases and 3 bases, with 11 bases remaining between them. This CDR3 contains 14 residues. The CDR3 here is CASRMGGSNEKLFF. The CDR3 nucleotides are TGTGCCAGCAGGATGGGAGGGTCTAATGAAAAACTGTTTTTT.

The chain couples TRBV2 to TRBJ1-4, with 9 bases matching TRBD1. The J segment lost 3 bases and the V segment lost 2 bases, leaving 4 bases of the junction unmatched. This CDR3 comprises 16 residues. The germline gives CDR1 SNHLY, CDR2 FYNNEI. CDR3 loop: CASSEWGQGANEKLFF. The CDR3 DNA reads TGTGCCAGCAGTGAATGGGGACAGGGCGCTAATGAAAAACTGTTTTTT. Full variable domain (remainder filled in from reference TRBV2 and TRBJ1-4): EPEVTQTPSHQVTQMGQEVILRCVPISNHLYFYWYRQILGQKVEFLVSFYNNEISEKSEIFDDQFSVERPDGSNFTLKIRSTKLEDSAMYFCASSEWGQGANEKLFFGSGTQLSVL.

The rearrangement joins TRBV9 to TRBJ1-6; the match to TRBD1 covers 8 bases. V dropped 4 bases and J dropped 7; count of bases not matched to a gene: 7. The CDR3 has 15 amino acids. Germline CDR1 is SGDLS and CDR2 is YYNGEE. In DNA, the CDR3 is TGTGCCAGCAGCTCTACCGCAGGGGGCAATTCACCCCTCCACTTT. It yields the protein CASSSTAGGNSPLHF.

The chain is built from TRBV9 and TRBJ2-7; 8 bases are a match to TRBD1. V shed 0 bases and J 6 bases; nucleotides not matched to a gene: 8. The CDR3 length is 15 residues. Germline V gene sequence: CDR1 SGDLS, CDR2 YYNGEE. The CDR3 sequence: CASSVGVRGLSEQYF. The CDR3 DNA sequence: TGTGCCAGCAGCGTAGGGGTCAGGGGGCTTAGCGAGCAGTACTTC. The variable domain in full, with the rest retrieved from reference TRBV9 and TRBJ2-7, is DSGVTQTPKHLITATGQRVTLRCSPRSGDLSVYWYQQSLDQGLQFLIQYYNGEERAKGNILERFSAQQFPDLHSELNLSSLELGDSALYFCASSVGVRGLSEQYFGPGTRLTVT.

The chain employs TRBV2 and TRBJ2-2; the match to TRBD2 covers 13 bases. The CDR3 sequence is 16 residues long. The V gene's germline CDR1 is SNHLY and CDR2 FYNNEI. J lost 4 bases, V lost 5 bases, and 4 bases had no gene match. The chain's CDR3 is CASSLLAGGLTGELFF. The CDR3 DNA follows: TGTGCCAGCAGTTTACTAGCGGGGGGGCTCACCGGGGAGCTGTTTTTT.

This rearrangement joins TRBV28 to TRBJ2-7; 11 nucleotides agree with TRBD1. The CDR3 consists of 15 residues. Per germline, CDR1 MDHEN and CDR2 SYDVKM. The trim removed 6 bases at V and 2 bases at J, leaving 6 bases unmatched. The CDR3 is CASSLGGQGAYEQYF. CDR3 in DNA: TGTGCCAGCAGCCTGGGGGGACAGGGGGCCTACGAGCAGTACTTC.

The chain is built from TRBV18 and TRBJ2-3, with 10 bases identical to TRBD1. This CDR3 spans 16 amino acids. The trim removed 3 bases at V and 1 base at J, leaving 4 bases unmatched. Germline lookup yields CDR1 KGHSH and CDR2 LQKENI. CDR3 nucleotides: TGTGCCAGCTCACCGTGGGGGACAGGGGGCACAGATACGCAGTATTTT. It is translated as CASSPWGTGGTDTQYF.

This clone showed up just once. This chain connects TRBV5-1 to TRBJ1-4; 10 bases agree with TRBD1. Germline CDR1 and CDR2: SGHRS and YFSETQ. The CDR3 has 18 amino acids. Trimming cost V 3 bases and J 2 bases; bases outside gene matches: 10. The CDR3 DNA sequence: TGCGCCAGCAGCTGGGGAAGGACAGGGGGATCCACTAATGAAAAACTGTTTTTT. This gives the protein CASSWGRTGGSTNEKLFF.

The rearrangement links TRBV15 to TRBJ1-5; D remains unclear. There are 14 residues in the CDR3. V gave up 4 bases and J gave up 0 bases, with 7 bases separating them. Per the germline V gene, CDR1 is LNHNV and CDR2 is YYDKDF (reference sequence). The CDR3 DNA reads TGTGCCACCAGCACCCATTTTAGCAATCAGCCCCAGCATTTT. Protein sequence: CATSTHFSNQPQHF.

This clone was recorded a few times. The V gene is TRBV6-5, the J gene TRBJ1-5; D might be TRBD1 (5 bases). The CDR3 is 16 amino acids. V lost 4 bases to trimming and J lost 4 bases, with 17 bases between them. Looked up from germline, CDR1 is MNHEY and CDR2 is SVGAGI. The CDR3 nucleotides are TGTGCCAGCAGTTCCTTGGGCCGAGGGGATAATCAGCCCCAGCATTTT. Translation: CASSSLGRGDNQPQHF.

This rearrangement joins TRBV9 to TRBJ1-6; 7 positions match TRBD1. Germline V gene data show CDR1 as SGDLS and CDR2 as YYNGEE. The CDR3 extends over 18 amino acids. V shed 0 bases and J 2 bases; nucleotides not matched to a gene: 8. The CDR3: CASSVEAGGSTYNSPLHF. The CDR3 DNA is TGTGCCAGCAGCGTAGAGGCAGGGGGATCCACCTATAATTCACCCCTCCACTTT.

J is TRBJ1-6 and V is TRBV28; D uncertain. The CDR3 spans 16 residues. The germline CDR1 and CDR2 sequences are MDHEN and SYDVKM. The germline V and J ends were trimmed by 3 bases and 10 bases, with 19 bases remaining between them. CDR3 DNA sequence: TGTGCCAGCAGTTTGGGTCAGGTGAATTACGGGTCACCCCTCCACTTT. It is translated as CASSLGQVNYGSPLHF. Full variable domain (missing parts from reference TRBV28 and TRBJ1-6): DVKVTQSSRYLVKRTGEKVFLECVQDMDHENMFWYRQDPGLGLRLIYFSYDVKMKEKGDIPEGYSVSREKKERFSLILESASTNQTSMYLCASSLGQVNYGSPLHFGNGTRLTVT.

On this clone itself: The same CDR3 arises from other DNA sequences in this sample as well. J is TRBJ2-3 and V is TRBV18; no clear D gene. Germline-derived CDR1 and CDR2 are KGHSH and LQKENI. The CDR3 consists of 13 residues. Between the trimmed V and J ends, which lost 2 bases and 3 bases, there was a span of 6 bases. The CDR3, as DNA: TGTGCCAGCTCACCATTGCAGACAGATACGCAGTATTTT. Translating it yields CASSPLQTDTQYF.